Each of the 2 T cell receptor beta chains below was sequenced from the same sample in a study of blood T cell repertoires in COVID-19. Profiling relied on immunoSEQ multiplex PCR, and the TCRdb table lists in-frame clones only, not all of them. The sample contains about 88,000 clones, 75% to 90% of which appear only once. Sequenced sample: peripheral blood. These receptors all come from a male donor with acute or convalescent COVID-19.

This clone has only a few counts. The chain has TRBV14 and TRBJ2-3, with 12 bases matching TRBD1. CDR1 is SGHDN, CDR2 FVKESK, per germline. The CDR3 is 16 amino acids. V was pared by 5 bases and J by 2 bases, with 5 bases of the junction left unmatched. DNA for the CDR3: TGTGCCAGCAGCATCGGGACAGGGGGCCCCACAGATACGCAGTATTTT. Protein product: CASSIGTGGPTDTQYF.

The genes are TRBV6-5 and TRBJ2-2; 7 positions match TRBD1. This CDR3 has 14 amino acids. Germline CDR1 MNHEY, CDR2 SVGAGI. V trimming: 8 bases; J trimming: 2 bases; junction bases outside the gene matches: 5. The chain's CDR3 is CASGRGLNTGELFF. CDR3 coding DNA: TGTGCCAGCGGTAGGGGGCTCAACACCGGGGAGCTGTTTTTT.